This T cell receptor (beta chain) was sequenced for a study of blood T cell repertoires in COVID-19. About the study: Samples of COVID-19 (acute and convalescent) were obtained from the United States, Italy and Spain.

There are 15 residues in the CDR3. The germline CDR1 and CDR2 sequences are SQVTM and ANQGSEA. V was clipped by 4 bases and J by 1 base, with 16 bases between them. Only in-frame clones appear in the TCRdb table, and some are missing; sequencing was by immunoSEQ multiplex PCR. The data hold a few hundred thousand clones, with roughly 88% observed a single time. Sequenced: peripheral blood. The chain couples TRBV29-1 to TRBJ1-1; D may be TRBD1 (6 bases). The TCR was taken from a man between 18 and 29 years old with active or convalescent COVID-19. CDR3 amino acids: CSVVKAGAGNTEAFF. CDR3 bases: TGCAGCGTTGTGAAGGCAGGGGCTGGGAACACTGAAGCTTTCTTT.